The 2 T cell receptor beta chains reported below all come from one sample, sequenced in a study of blood T cell repertoires in COVID-19. TCRdb's table, derived via immunoSEQ multiplex PCR, lists solely in-frame clones and lacks some. This table holds 200,000 or so clones, around 89% found once. Sequencing used PBMCs or T cells enriched from blood (not recorded which). The receptors derive from a woman between 40 and 50 years old with acute COVID-19.

The chain is built from TRBV27 and TRBJ1-6, with unresolved D. Trimming took 2 bases from V and 0 from J, leaving 17 bases between them. The CDR3 runs to 19 residues. Germline CDR1 is MNHEY and CDR2 is SMNVEV (reference sequence). Here the CDR3 reads CASSLRAADLSSYNSPLHF. Here the CDR3 DNA reads TGTGCCAGCAGTTTAAGAGCGGCAGACCTTAGCTCCTATAATTCACCCCTCCACTTT.

The chain carries TRBV7-2 and TRBJ2-7; weak D call: TRBD2 (6 bases). Germline-derived CDR1 and CDR2 are SGHTA and FQGNSA. The V and J ends lost 5 bases and 3 bases respectively, with 17 bases between them. The CDR3 is made up of 15 amino acids. CDR3 in amino acids: CASSPPGAESYEQYF. In nucleotides, the CDR3 is TGTGCCAGCAGCCCCCCGGGAGCGGAGAGCTACGAGCAGTACTTC.